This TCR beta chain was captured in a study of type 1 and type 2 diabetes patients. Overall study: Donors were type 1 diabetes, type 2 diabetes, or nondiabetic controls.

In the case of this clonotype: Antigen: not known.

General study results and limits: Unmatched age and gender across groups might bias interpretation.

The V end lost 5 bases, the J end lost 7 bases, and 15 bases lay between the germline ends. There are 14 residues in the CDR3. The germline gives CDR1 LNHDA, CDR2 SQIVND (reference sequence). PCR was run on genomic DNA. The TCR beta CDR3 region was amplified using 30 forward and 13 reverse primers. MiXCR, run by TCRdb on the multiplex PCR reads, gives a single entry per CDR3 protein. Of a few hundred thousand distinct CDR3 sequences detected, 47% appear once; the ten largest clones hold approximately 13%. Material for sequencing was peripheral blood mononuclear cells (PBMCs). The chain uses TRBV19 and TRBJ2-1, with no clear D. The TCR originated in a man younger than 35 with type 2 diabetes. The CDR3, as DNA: TGTGCCAGTAGTGTCCACACCGGTAGGAATGAGCAGTTCTTC. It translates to CASSVHTGRNEQFF.